This T cell receptor beta chain was sequenced during a study of blood T cell repertoires in COVID-19. Repertoires were generated with immunoSEQ multiplex PCR, while TCRdb's copy carries only in-frame clones and drops some. In the table there are approximately 200,000 clones, 80% to 85% of which are singletons. In this sample, this clone turned up once. Recruitment covered about 25 US areas and drew participants whose ages spanned 18 to 89 years. Cohorts were determined from participant-reported clinical history. Trimming removed 3 bases from V and 8 bases from J, with 14 bases in between. This CDR3 comprises 15 residues. Germline CDR1 and CDR2: KGHSH and LQKENI.

The V and J genes are TRBV18 and TRBJ1-6; perhaps TRBD1 as D (6 bases). Material for sequencing was PBMCs or T cells enriched from blood (not recorded which). The origin of this receptor is a middle-aged man who had recovered from COVID-19. The CDR3 spells CASSPLGTSDSPLHF. For the CDR3, the DNA is TGTGCCAGCTCACCCCTTGGGACAAGCGATTCACCCCTCCACTTT.